The sequence of this TCR beta chain was determined in a study of cytomegalovirus exposure and HLA in healthy donors. This CDR3 has 22 amino acids. Germline V gives CDR1 SGHRS, CDR2 YFSETQ. V was clipped by 0 bases and J by 0 bases; unmatched bases: 12. With 60 Vbeta and 13 Jbeta primers, the PCR was carried out. In the original workflow: An analysis that came later counted approximately 76 million unique TCR beta chains, approximately 10 million shared. Assay: immunoSEQ multiplex PCR; the TCRdb copy retains only in-frame clones and omits some. The D gene and trimming were derived from the DNA, and the V and J assignments and clone size from that table. Its listing shows 60,000 to 65,000 clones.

V and J are TRBV5-1 and TRBJ2-1; 16 positions match TRBD2. The sequenced material came from PBMCs. The receptor was derived from a man aged 30 to 39 in good health and CMV-seropositive. The CDR3 DNA reads TGCGCCAGCAGCTTGGTGGGCCCGGGACTAGCGGGAGGGCCGAGCTCCTACAATGAGCAGTTCTTC. Amino acids: CASSLVGPGLAGGPSSYNEQFF.